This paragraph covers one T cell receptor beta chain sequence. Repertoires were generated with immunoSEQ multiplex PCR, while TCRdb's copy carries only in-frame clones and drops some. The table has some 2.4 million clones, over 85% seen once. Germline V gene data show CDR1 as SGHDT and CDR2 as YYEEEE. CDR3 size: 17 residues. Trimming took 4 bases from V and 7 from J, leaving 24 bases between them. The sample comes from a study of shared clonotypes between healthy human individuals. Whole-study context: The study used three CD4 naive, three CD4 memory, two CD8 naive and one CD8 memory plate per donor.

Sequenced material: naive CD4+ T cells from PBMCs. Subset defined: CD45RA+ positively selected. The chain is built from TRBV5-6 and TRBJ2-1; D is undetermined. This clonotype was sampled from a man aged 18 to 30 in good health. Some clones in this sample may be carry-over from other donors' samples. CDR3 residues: CASSARTSDLKTNEQFF. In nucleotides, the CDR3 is TGTGCCAGCAGCGCGCGGACGAGCGATCTAAAAACAAATGAGCAGTTCTTC.